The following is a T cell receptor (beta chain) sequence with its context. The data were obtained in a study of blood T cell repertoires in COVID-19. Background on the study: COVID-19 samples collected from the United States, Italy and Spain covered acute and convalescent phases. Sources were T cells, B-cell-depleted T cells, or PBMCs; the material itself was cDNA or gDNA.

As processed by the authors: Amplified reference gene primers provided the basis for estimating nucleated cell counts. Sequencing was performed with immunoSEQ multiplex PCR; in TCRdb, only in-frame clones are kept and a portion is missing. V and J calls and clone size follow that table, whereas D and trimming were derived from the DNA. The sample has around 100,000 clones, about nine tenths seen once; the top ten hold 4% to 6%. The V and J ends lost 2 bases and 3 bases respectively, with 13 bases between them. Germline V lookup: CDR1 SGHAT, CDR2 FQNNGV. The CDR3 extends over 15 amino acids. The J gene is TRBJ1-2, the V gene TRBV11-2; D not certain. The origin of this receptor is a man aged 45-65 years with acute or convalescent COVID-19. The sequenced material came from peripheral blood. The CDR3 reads CASSLSEGADYGYTF. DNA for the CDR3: TGTGCCAGCAGCTTATCCGAGGGCGCGGACTATGGCTACACCTTC.